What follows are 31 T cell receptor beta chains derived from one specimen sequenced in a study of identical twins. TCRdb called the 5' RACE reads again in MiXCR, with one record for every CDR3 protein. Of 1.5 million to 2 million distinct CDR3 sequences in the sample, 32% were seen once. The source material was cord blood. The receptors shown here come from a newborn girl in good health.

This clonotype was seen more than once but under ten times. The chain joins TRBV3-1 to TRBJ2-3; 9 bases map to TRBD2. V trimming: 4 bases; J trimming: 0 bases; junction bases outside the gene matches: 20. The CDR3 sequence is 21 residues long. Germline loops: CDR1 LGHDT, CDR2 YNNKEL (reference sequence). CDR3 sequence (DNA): TGTGCCAGCAGCCGGCGGGTGTTGACGACTAGCGGCTACCTTAGCACAGATACGCAGTATTTT. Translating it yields CASSRRVLTTSGYLSTDTQYF.

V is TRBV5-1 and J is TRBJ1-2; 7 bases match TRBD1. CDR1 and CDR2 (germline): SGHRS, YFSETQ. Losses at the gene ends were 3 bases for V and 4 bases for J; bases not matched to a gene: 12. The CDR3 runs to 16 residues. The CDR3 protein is CASSSLGDSLFYGYTF. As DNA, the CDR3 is TGCGCCAGCAGCTCTTTGGGGGACAGCCTATTCTATGGCTACACCTTC.

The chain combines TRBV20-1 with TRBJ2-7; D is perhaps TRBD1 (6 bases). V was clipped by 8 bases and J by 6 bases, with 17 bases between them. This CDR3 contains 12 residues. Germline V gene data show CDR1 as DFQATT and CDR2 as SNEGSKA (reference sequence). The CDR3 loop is CSTIRGSGEQYF. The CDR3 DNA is TGCAGTACAATCAGGGGCTCGGGCGAGCAGTACTTC.

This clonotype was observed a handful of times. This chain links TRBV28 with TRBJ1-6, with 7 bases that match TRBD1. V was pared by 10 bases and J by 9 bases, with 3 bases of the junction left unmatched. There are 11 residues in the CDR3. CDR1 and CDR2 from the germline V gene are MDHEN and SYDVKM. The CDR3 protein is CATRGVSPLHF. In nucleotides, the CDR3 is TGTGCCACCAGGGGGGTTTCACCCCTCCACTTT. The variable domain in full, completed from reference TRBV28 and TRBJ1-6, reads DVKVTQSSRYLVKRTGEKVFLECVQDMDHENMFWYRQDPGLGLRLIYFSYDVKMKEKGDIPEGYSVSREKKERFSLILESASTNQTSMYLCATRGVSPLHFGNGTRLTVT.

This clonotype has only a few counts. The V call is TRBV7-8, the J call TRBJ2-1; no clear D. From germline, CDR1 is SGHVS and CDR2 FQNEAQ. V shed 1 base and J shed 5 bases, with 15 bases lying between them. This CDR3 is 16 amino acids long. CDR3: CASSLVKSLRNNEQFF. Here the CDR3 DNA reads TGTGCCAGCAGCTTAGTTAAGAGCCTTAGGAACAATGAGCAGTTCTTC.

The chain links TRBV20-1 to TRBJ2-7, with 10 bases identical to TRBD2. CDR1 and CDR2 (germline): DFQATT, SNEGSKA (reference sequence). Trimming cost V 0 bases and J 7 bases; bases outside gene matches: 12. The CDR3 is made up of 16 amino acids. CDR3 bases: TGCAGTGCTAGAGATTTGAGCACTAGCGGGATCTATGAGCAGTACTTC. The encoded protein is CSARDLSTSGIYEQYF.

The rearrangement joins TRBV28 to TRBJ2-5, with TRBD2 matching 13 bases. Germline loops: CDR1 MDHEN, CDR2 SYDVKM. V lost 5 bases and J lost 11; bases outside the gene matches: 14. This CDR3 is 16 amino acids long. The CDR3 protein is CASSALLAGGGNEQYF. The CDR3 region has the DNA TGTGCCAGCAGTGCCTTACTAGCGGGAGGGGGTAATGAGCAGTACTTC. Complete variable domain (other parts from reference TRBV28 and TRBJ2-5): DVKVTQSSRYLVKRTGEKVFLECVQDMDHENMFWYRQDPGLGLRLIYFSYDVKMKEKGDIPEGYSVSREKKERFSLILESASTNQTSMYLCASSALLAGGGNEQYFGPGTRLLVL.

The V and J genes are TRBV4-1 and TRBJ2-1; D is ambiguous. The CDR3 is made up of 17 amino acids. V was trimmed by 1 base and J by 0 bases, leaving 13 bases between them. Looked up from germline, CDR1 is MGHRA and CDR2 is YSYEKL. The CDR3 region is CASSQGPGVSSYNEQFF. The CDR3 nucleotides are TGCGCCAGCAGCCAAGGGCCTGGGGTGAGCTCCTACAATGAGCAGTTCTTC.

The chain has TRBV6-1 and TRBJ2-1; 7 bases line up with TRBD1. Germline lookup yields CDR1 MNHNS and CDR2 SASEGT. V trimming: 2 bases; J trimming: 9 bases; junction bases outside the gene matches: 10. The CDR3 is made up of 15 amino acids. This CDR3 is CASSEQGDLIGEQFF. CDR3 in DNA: TGTGCCAGCAGTGAACAGGGGGATTTGATAGGTGAGCAGTTCTTC.

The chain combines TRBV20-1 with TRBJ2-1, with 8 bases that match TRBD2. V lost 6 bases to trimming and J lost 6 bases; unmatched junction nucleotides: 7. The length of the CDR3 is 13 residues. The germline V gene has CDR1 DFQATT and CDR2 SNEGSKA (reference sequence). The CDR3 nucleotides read TGCAGTGCCCCGACTAGCGCTAGCAATGAGCAGTTCTTC. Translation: CSAPTSASNEQFF.

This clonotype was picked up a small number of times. CDR3 nucleotides: TGTGCCAGCAGCCAAGGAAGGTGGCAGTTAAGGAGAGGCTACACCTTC. This sequence encodes CASSQGRWQLRRGYTF. The J gene is TRBJ1-2, the V gene TRBV14; D not resolved. This CDR3 is 16 amino acids long. Germline V gene sequence: CDR1 SGHDN, CDR2 FVKESK. Trimming shortened V by 1 base and J by 8 bases, and 20 bases separated the two germline ends. The full variable domain, its missing parts supplied by reference TRBV14 and TRBJ1-2, is EAGVTQFPSHSVIEKGQTVTLRCDPISGHDNLYWYRRVMGKEIKFLLHFVKESKQDESGMPNNRFLAERTGGTYSTLKVQPAELEDSGVYFCASSQGRWQLRRGYTFGSGTRLTVV.

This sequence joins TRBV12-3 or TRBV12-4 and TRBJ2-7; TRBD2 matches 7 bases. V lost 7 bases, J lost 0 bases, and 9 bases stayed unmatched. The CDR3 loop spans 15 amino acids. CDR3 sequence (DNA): TGTGCCAGCACCTTAGCGGGCCAGAGCTCCTACGAGCAGTACTTC. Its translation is CASTLAGQSSYEQYF.

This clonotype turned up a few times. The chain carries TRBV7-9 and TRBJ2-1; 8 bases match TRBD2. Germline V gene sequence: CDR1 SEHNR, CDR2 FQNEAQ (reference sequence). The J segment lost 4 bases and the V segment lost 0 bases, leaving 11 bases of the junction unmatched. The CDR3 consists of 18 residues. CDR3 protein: CASSLAGLAGRLYNEQFF. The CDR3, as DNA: TGTGCCAGCAGCTTAGCTGGGTTAGCGGGGCGCTTATACAATGAGCAGTTCTTC.

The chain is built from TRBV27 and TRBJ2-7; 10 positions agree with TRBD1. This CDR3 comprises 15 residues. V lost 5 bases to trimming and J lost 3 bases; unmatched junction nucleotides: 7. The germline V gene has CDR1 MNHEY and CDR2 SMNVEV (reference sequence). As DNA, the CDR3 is TGTGCCAGCAGTCGGTGGGACAGGGGACACTACGAGCAGTACTTC. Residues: CASSRWDRGHYEQYF.

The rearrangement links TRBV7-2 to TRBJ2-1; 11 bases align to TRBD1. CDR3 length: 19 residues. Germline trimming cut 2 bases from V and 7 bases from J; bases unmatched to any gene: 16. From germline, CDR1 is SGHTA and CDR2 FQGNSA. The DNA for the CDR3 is TGTGCCAGCAGCTTATCCGGCCGCGGCGGGACAGGGGGGGCTAATGAGCAGTTCTTC. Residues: CASSLSGRGGTGGANEQFF.

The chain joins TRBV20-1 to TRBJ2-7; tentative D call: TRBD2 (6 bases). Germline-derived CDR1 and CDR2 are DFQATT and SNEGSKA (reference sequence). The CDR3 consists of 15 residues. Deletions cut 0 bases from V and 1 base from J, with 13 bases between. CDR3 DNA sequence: TGCAGTGCTAGAGATCTGCGGGGAGGATCCTACGAGCAGTACTTC. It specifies CSARDLRGGSYEQYF.

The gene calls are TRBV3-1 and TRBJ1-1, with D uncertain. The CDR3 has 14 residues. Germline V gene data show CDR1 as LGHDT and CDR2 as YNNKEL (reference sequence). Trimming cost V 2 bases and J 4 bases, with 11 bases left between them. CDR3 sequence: CASSQHRSATEAFF. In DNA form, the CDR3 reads TGTGCCAGCAGCCAACATCGGTCGGCCACTGAAGCTTTCTTT.

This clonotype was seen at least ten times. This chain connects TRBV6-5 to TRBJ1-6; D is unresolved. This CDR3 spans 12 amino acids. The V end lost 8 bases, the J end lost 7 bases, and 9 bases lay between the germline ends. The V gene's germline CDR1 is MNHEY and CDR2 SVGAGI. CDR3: CASGSVNSPLHF. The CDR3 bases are TGTGCCAGCGGGTCGGTGAATTCACCCCTCCACTTT.

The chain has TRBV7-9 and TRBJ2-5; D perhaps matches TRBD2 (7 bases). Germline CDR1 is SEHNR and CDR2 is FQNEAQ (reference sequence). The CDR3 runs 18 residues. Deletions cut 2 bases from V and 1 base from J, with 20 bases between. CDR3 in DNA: TGTGCCAGCAGCTTATGGTCGTTCCTGGGAGGGGGCCAAGAGACCCAGTACTTC. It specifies CASSLWSFLGGGQETQYF. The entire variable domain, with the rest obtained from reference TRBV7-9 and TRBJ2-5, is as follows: DTGVSQNPRHKITKRGQNVTFRCDPISEHNRLYWYRQTLGQGPEFLTYFQNEAQLEKSRLLSDRFSAERPKGSFSTLEIQRTEQGDSAMYLCASSLWSFLGGGQETQYFGPGTRLLVL.

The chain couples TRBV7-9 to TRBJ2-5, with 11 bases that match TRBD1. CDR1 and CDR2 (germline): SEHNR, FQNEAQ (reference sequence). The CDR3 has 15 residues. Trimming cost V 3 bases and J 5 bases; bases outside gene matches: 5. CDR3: CASSLGQGVFETQYF. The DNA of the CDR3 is TGTGCCAGCAGCTTGGGACAGGGGGTTTTTGAGACCCAGTACTTC.

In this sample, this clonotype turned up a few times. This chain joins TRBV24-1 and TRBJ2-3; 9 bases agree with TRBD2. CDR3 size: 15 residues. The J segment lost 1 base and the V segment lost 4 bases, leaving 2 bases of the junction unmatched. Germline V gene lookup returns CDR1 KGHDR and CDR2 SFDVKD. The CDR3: CATSEQREGTDTQYF. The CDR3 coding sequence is TGTGCCACCAGTGAGCAGCGGGAGGGCACAGATACGCAGTATTTT.

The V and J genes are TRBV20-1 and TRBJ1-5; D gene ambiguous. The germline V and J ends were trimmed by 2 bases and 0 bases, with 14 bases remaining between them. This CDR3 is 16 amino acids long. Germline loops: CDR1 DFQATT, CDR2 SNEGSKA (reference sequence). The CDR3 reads CSARKGFGSSNQPQHF. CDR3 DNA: TGCAGTGCTAGAAAGGGATTTGGGAGTAGCAATCAGCCCCAGCATTTT.

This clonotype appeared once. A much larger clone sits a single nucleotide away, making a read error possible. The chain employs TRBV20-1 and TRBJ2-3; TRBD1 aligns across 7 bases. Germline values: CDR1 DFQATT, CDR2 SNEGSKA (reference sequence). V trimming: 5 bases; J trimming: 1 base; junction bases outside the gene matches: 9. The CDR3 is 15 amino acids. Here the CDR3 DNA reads TGCAGTGCTGCCGGACAGGCATCTGGCACAGATACGCAGTATTTT. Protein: CSAAGQASGTDTQYF.

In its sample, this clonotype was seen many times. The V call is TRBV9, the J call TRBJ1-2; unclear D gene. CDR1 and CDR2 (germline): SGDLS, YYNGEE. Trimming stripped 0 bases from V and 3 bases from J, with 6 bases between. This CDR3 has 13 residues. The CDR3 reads CASSVGGDYGYTF. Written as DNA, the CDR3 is TGTGCCAGCAGCGTAGGCGGAGACTATGGCTACACCTTC.

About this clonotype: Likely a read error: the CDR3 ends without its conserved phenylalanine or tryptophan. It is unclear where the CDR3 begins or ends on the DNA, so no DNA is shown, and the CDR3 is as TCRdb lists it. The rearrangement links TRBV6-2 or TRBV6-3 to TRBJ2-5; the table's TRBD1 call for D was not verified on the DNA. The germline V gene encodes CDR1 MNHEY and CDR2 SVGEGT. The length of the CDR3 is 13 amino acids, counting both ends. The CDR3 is CASSPGQHYTFGS.

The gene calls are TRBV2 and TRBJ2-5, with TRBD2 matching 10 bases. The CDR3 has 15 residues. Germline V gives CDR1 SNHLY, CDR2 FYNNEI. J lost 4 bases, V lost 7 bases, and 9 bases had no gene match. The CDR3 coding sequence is TGTGCCAGCATTAGACTAGCGGGTACCCTAGAGACCCAGTACTTC. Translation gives CASIRLAGTLETQYF.

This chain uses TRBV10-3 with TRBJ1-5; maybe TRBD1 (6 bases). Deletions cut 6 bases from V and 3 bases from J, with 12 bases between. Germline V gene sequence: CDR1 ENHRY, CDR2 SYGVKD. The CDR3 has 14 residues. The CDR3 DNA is TGTGCCATCAGATCGCAGGGGAACAATCAGCCCCAGCATTTT. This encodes CAIRSQGNNQPQHF.

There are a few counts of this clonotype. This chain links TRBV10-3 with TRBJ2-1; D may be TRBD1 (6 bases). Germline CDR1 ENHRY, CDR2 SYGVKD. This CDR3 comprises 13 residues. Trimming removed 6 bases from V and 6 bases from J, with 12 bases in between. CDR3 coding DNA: TGTGCCATCAGCCCGGACAGAGGCAATGAGCAGTTCTTC. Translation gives CAISPDRGNEQFF.

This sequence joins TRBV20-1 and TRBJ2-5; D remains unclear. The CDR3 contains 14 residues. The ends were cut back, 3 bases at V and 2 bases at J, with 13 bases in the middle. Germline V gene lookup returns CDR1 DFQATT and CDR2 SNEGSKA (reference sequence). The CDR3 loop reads CSASYAPRQETQYF. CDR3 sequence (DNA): TGCAGTGCTAGCTACGCCCCCCGTCAAGAGACCCAGTACTTC.

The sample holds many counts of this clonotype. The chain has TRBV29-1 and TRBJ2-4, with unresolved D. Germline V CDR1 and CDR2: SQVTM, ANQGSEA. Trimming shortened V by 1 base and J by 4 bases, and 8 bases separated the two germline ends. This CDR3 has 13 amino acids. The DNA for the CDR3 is TGCAGCGTTGAAGGGGTTACTAAAAACATTCAGTACTTC. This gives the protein CSVEGVTKNIQYF.

The CDR3 nucleotides read TGTGCCAGCAGCTCCTATCTGGGGTCGGGGGATGGCTACACTGAAGCTTTCTTT. Protein: CASSSYLGSGDGYTEAFF. The V and J genes are TRBV7-2 and TRBJ1-1; the D gene is possibly TRBD1 (5 bases). Trimming stripped 4 bases from V and 3 bases from J, with 24 bases between. The length of the CDR3 is 18 residues. Germline CDR1 reads SGHTA; CDR2 reads FQGNSA.